The TCR beta chain described here comes from a study of blood T cell repertoires in COVID-19. Background on the study: Nucleic acid was either cDNA or gDNA, and it came from T cells, B-cell-depleted T cells, or PBMCs.

The Seattle patients joined while their infection was active and were tracked longitudinally afterward. The CDR3 runs to 15 residues. Trimming left V 0 bases short and J 8 bases short, with 14 bases between. In germline, CDR1 is LNHDA, CDR2 SQIVND (reference sequence). Authors' methods: Reference gene primer amplification gave nucleated cell count estimates. Generated by immunoSEQ multiplex PCR, the TCRdb table keeps only in-frame clones and is missing some. The D gene and trimming were derived from the DNA, and the V and J assignments and clone size from that table. This sample has some 370,000 clones, with 70% to 90% found just once.

Specimen: peripheral blood. The clonotype was recovered from a woman aged 25 to 39 with COVID-19, enrolled during active disease. The chain recombines TRBV19 with TRBJ2-1, with D unresolved. In DNA, the CDR3 is TGTGCCAGTAGTATAGAAGCAGGAATGATCGATGAGCAGTTCTTC. Its protein product is CASSIEAGMIDEQFF.